The rows below give T cell receptor beta chains drawn from one sample of a study of a mutant IDH1 vaccine in newly diagnosed glioma. Which antigens these TCRs recognize remains unknown. Method: immunoSEQ multiplex PCR; TCRdb's copy keeps in-frame clones and lacks some. This sample has around 60,000 clones, with more than 80% found just once. The specimen was PBMCs, collected from a glioma patient whose treatment included an IDH1 peptide vaccine. These receptors were obtained from a man between 35 and 55 years old with glioma. CDR3s include the opening cysteine and the closing phenylalanine or tryptophan. The D gene is left open where the match is weak. Some rows mark clone size as missing; the rest say once, few, many or name a class of expanded clone.

d_gene: .; j_gene: TRBJ1-1; len: 16; v_gene: TRBV28; abundance: .; CDR3nt: TGTGCCAGCAGTTTAGGGGGCCCTCGACGTATTCCTGAAGCTTTCTTT; CDR3aa: CASSLGGPRRIPEAFF
d_gene: .; j_gene: TRBJ2-3; len: 13; v_gene: TRBV14; abundance: .; CDR3nt: TGTGCCAGCAGCCATGCGGAAAGGGCTACGCAGTATTTT; CDR3aa: CASSHAERATQYF
d_gene: TRBD1; j_gene: TRBJ2-2; len: 14; v_gene: TRBV29-1; abundance: .; CDR3nt: TGCAGCGTCGGGACAGGGGTGGGCACCGGGGAGCTGTTTTTT; CDR3aa: CSVGTGVGTGELFF
d_gene: TRBD1; j_gene: TRBJ1-3; len: 14; v_gene: TRBV6-1; abundance: .; CDR3nt: TGTGCCAGCAGGGACAGGCTCATGGGAAACACCATATATTTT; CDR3aa: CASRDRLMGNTIYF
d_gene: TRBD2; j_gene: TRBJ2-5; len: 16; v_gene: TRBV4-1; abundance: .; CDR3nt: TGCGCCAGCAGCCCAACTAGCGGGGGGGCCAAGGAGACCCAGTACTTC; CDR3aa: CASSPTSGGAKETQYF
d_gene: TRBD1; j_gene: TRBJ1-4; len: 15; v_gene: TRBV7-2; abundance: .; CDR3nt: TGTGCCAGCAGCCAAGGGGGCAGCAGCAATGAAAAACTGTTTTTT; CDR3aa: CASSQGGSSNEKLFF
d_gene: .; j_gene: TRBJ1-1; len: 14; v_gene: TRBV7-9; abundance: few; CDR3nt: TGTGCCAGCAGCGCGACAAGTCCGAACACTGAAGCTTTCTTT; CDR3aa: CASSATSPNTEAFF
d_gene: .; j_gene: TRBJ2-3; len: 14; v_gene: TRBV5-4; abundance: .; CDR3nt: TGTGCCAGCAGCTCAGACCCAAGGAGAGATACGCAGTATTTT; CDR3aa: CASSSDPRRDTQYF
d_gene: .; j_gene: TRBJ1-5; len: 15; v_gene: TRBV30; abundance: .; CDR3nt: TGTACCTGGAGTGTAGGCGATAATAGCAATCAGCCCCAGCATTTT; CDR3aa: CTWSVGDNSNQPQHF
d_gene: .; j_gene: TRBJ1-4; len: 14; v_gene: TRBV4-3; abundance: .; CDR3nt: TGCGCCAGCAGCCTATCCGGGTGGGGCGAAAAACTGTTTTTT; CDR3aa: CASSLSGWGEKLFF
d_gene: TRBD1; j_gene: TRBJ2-7; len: 12; v_gene: TRBV5-1; abundance: .; CDR3nt: TGCGCCAGCCTCGACAGGGGGAACGAGCAGTACTTC; CDR3aa: CASLDRGNEQYF
d_gene: .; j_gene: TRBJ1-1; len: 12; v_gene: TRBV6-4; abundance: .; CDR3nt: TGTGCCAGCAGTGACAGGGGCACTGAAGCTTTCTTT; CDR3aa: CASSDRGTEAFF
d_gene: TRBD1; j_gene: TRBJ2-6; len: 16; v_gene: TRBV4-1; abundance: .; CDR3nt: TGCGCCAGCAGCCGGACAGGGGAATCTGGGGCCAACGTCCTGACTTTC; CDR3aa: CASSRTGESGANVLTF
d_gene: .; j_gene: TRBJ1-2; len: 15; v_gene: TRBV5-1; abundance: .; CDR3nt: TGCGCCAGCAGCTTGGAGACCGCTACCTTCTATGGCTACACCTTC; CDR3aa: CASSLETATFYGYTF
d_gene: .; j_gene: TRBJ2-3; len: 16; v_gene: TRBV19; abundance: .; CDR3nt: TGTGCCAGTAGTATGGCCCCAGGGGTTTTAACAGATACGCAGTATTTT; CDR3aa: CASSMAPGVLTDTQYF
d_gene: .; j_gene: TRBJ2-2; len: 15; v_gene: TRBV4-2; abundance: .; CDR3nt: TGTGCCAGCAGCCAAAGGGGGAAAGACACCGGGGAGCTGTTTTTT; CDR3aa: CASSQRGKDTGELFF
d_gene: .; j_gene: TRBJ2-5; len: 13; v_gene: TRBV15; abundance: .; CDR3nt: TGTGCCACCACCATGGGCGTCCAAGAGACCCAGTACTTC; CDR3aa: CATTMGVQETQYF
d_gene: .; j_gene: TRBJ1-6; len: 16; v_gene: TRBV7-9; abundance: .; CDR3nt: TGTGCCAGCAACCTCGGGGAGTTGGTCTATAATTCACCCCTCCACTTT; CDR3aa: CASNLGELVYNSPLHF
d_gene: .; j_gene: TRBJ2-1; len: 16; v_gene: TRBV13; abundance: .; CDR3nt: TGTGCCAGCAGCTCTCTGAGTGCGGGTACTTACAATGAGCAGTTCTTC; CDR3aa: CASSSLSAGTYNEQFF
d_gene: TRBD2; j_gene: TRBJ2-2; len: 15; v_gene: TRBV11-1; abundance: .; CDR3nt: TGTGCCAGCAGCGCGGGACTAGCAGAAACCGGGGAGCTGTTTTTT; CDR3aa: CASSAGLAETGELFF
d_gene: .; j_gene: TRBJ1-2; len: 12; v_gene: TRBV19; abundance: .; CDR3nt: TGTGCCAGTAGTTTCCCCGCAGGAGGCTACACCTTC; CDR3aa: CASSFPAGGYTF
d_gene: .; j_gene: TRBJ2-1; len: 14; v_gene: TRBV6-6; abundance: .; CDR3nt: TGTGCCAGCAGTGGGGGGAGCTCCTACAATGAGCAGTTCTTC; CDR3aa: CASSGGSSYNEQFF
d_gene: TRBD1; j_gene: TRBJ1-1; len: 15; v_gene: TRBV19; abundance: .; CDR3nt: TGTGCCAGTTCTAACAGGGGGCGGGGGCGGACTGAAGCTTTCTTT; CDR3aa: CASSNRGRGRTEAFF
d_gene: .; j_gene: TRBJ1-1; len: 13; v_gene: TRBV7-9; abundance: .; CDR3nt: TGTGCCAGCAGCTTAATAACAAGGGTTGAAGCTTTCTTT; CDR3aa: CASSLITRVEAFF
d_gene: .; j_gene: TRBJ1-1; len: 15; v_gene: TRBV6-5; abundance: few; CDR3nt: TGTGCCAGCAGTTACGGGGTGGAGCGGAATACTGAAGCTTTCTTT; CDR3aa: CASSYGVERNTEAFF